In this sample, the clone carrying this T cell receptor beta chain turned up many times. The data were taken from a study of low-dose radiotherapy and immunotherapy resistance in tumors. Overall study: Per fraction, Cohort 1 was given 0.5 Gy every 2 weeks, for a total of 6.5 Gy. Intravenous ipilimumab 1 mg/kg every six weeks was given with nivolumab 240 mg every two weeks.

First-strand cDNA relied on TRAV- and TRBV-specific primers spanning alpha and beta chains. The PCR that amplified TCRs ran for about 20 cycles, relying on a constant-region primer and a V-primer adapter. One entry per CDR3 protein, called by TCRdb with MiXCR from the reads. The sample holds 80,000 to 95,000 distinct CDR3 sequences, more than 7.5% seen once. Specified time point: before trial treatment. Trimming cost V 1 base and J 2 bases, with 7 bases left between them. Germline V gives CDR1 SGHTA, CDR2 FQGNSA. The CDR3 length is 14 residues. The rearrangement joins TRBV7-2 to TRBJ2-3; no clear D. The sequences come from PBMCs, collected before treatment. This TCR was recovered from a male donor with prostate cancer. CDR3 loop: CASSLGLSTDTQYF. CDR3 DNA sequence: TGTGCCAGCAGCTTAGGGCTTTCCACAGATACGCAGTATTTT.